This T cell receptor (beta chain) was sequenced for a study of T cell responses to AZD1222 COVID-19 vaccine. Turning to the study itself: Combined were second doses at about 4 or about 12 weeks.

Trimming pared 0 bases from V and 9 bases from J, leaving 18 bases between. The CDR3 covers 16 residues. CDR1 is MGHRA and CDR2 is YSYEKL in the germline V gene. Produced via immunoSEQ multiplex PCR; TCRdb's table is partial and in-frame only. Of 100,000 or so clones detected, 90% appear once; the ten largest clones hold 1.3%. This clone is a singleton in its sample. No antigen is known for it. Whole-study findings and limits: Spike-wide vaccine-associated CD4 TCRs dominated at 160-218 and 743-854. Sampling captured repertoires only after the peak T cell response.

V is TRBV4-1 and J is TRBJ2-1; D tentatively reads TRBD1 or TRBD2 (6 bases each). This clonotype originated in an adult in good health. Sequenced here: peripheral blood, sampled on day 0 of AZD1222 vaccination. The CDR3 nucleotides are TGCGCCAGCAGCCAAGATCGGGGGCAGGGGCTGGTTGAGCAGTTCTTC. The encoded protein is CASSQDRGQGLVEQFF.